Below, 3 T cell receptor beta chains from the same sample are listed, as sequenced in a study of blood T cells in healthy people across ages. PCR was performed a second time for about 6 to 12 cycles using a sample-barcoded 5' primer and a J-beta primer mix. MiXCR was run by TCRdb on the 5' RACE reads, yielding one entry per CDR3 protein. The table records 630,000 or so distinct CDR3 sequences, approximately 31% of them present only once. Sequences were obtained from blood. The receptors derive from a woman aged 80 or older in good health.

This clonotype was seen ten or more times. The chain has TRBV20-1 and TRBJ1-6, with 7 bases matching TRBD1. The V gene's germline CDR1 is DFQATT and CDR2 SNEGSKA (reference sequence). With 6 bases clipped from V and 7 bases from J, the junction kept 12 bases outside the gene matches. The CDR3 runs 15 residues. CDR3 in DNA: TGCAGTGCCAGGGGGGCAGGAGCGGGGAATTCACCCCTCCACTTT. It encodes CSARGAGAGNSPLHF.

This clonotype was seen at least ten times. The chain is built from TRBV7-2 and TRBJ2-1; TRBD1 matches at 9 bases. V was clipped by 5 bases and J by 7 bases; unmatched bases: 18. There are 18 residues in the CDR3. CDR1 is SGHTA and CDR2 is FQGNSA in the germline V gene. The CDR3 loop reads CASSPGGGQGSFRNEQFF. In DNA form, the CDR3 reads TGTGCCAGCAGCCCTGGCGGGGGACAGGGCTCTTTTAGGAATGAGCAGTTCTTC.

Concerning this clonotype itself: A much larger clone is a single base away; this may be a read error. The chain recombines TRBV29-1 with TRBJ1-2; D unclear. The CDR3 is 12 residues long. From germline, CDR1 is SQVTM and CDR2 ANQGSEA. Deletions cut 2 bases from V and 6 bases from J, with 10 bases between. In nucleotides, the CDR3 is TGCAGCGTTGAACGGCCGAACCATGGCTACACCTTC. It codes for CSVERPNHGYTF.